This T cell receptor (beta chain) comes out of a study of T cell repertoires in cytomegalovirus infection. There are 14 residues in the CDR3. Germline assignment: CDR1 SGHTA and CDR2 FQGNSA. With 5 bases removed from V and 4 bases from J, the gap between germline ends came to 12 bases. This clonotype has ten or more counts. A single record per CDR3 protein comes from TCRdb applying MiXCR to the reads. Among a few hundred thousand distinct CDR3 sequences listed, 17% were seen once. The specimen was PBMCs. The clonotype was recovered from a human donor in good health (CMV status not recorded). Some clones in this sample may be carry-over from other donors' samples. V and J are TRBV7-2 and TRBJ2-1, with D perhaps matching TRBD2 (6 bases). The CDR3 here is CASSRDFSYNEQFF. As DNA, the CDR3 is TGTGCCAGCAGCCGGGACTTCTCTTACAATGAGCAGTTCTTC.